This T cell receptor beta chain stems from a study of T-cell memory formation after mild COVID-19. Study overall: TCR clusters were largely donor specific.

Between the trimmed V and J ends, which lost 3 bases and 7 bases, there was a span of 19 bases. The CDR3 sequence is 16 residues long. CDR1 and CDR2 (germline): SGDLS, YYNGEE. Many counts were recorded for this clonotype. TCRdb processed the 5' RACE reads anew with MiXCR; each CDR3 protein has one entry. The sample includes 65,000 to 100,000 distinct CDR3 sequences, roughly 13% of them seen just once. Sequences were obtained from PBMCs or a T cell subset sorted from them (not recorded which). This chain connects TRBV9 to TRBJ2-2, with D unresolved. The sequence came from a man aged 18 to 29 who had mild COVID-19 (a few samples of this study predate the infection). Cell type and time point are not known. CDR3 DNA sequence: TGTGCCAGCAGCGACAAGGTTCATGGTTCCAACGGGGAGCTGTTTTTT. It specifies CASSDKVHGSNGELFF.